The rows below give T cell receptor beta chains drawn from one sample of a study of T cells in narcolepsy. The method was immunoSEQ multiplex PCR; TCRdb's version includes in-frame clones alone and lacks a portion of them. This sample has 25,000 to 35,000 clones, with about 90% found just once. Sequenced material: CD45RA- memory CD4+ T cells from PBMCs. The receptors originated from a human donor with narcolepsy. The conserved cysteine and the conserved F or W are not part of the CDR3 here.

TRBJ1-2 | TRBV6-5 | ASSQTGSYGYT
TRBJ1-2 | TRBV19 | ASSMRGNYGYT
TRBJ2-3 | TRBV5-8 | ASFPHGAFGPTDTQY
TRBJ2-1 | TRBV6-5 | ASRVPGQKNEQF
TRBJ2-1 | TRBV6-7 | ASSPWGTSGYNEQF
TRBJ2-3 | TRBV11-3 | ASSLGQGYGTQY
TRBJ2-7 | TRBV2 | AGSQDYYEQY
TRBJ2-5 | TRBV11-2 | ASSLTPGGETQY
TRBJ2-7 | TRBV30 | AWIPEAGDEQY
TRBJ2-3 | TRBV7-8 | ASSSGLAGVTDTQY
TRBJ2-3 | TRBV5-1 | ASGEAGARADTQY
TRBJ1-1 | TRBV11-2 | ASSTHRAKANTEAF
- | TRBV9 | ASNVLGQGADEQY
TRBJ1-2 | TRBV30 | AWSRGDSYGYT
TRBJ1-5 | TRBV2 | ASSGAGGEQPQH
TRBJ1-1 | TRBV28 | ASRPGAVNTEAF
TRBJ1-1 | TRBV7-6 | ASSPGTGRNTEAF
TRBJ1-4 | TRBV7-2 | ASSLGQKNEKLF
TRBJ1-2 | TRBV27 | ASSPPGGPEGYT
TRBJ2-7 | TRBV7-9 | ASSLLADRTYEQY
TRBJ1-1 | TRBV27 | ASSFGRGTEAF
TRBJ1-1 | TRBV30 | AHQTNTEAF
TRBJ2-3 | TRBV18 | ASSVTGTGGPDTQY
TRBJ2-7 | TRBV27 | ASSAAGSKQY
TRBJ1-1 | TRBV7-3 | ASSHYPDTEAF
TRBJ2-5 | TRBV5-1 | ASSVMGIQETQY
TRBJ2-2 | TRBV7-2 | ASSLGRTGGNGELF
TRBJ2-5 | TRBV19 | ASSIGGETQY
TRBJ1-2 | TRBV18 | ASSPRAGGEVDGYT
TRBJ1-2 | TRBV28 | ASSPLNYGYT
TRBJ1-3 | TRBV4-1 | ASSRQGLALSGNTIY
TRBJ1-2 | TRBV6-5 | ASSSDRAPYGYT
TRBJ2-7 | TRBV5-5 | ASSFDSPYEQY
TRBJ1-5 | TRBV6-5 | ASSERLGNQPQH
TRBJ1-2 | TRBV2 | ASSRTGGYYGYT
TRBJ2-5 | TRBV27 | ASSLGAQVKRETQY